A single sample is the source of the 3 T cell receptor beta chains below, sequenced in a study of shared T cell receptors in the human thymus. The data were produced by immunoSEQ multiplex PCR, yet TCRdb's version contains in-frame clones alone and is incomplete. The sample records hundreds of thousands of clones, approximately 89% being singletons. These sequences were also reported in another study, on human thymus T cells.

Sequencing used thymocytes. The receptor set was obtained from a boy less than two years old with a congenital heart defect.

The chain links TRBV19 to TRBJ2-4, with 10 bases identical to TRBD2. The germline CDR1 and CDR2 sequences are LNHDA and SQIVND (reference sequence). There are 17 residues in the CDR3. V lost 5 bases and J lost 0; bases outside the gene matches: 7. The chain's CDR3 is CASSLKLAGLAKNIQYF. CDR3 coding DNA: TGTGCCAGTAGTCTCAAACTAGCGGGGCTAGCCAAAAACATTCAGTACTTC.

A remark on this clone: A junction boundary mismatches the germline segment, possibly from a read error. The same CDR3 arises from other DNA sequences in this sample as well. The CDR3 region has the DNA TGTGCCACCAGCAGAGATCCCCAGAGGTCCTATAATTCCCCCCTCCACTTT. Translation: CATSRDPQRSYNSPLHF. This chain joins TRBV15 and TRBJ1-6; D not resolved. The CDR3 is 17 residues long. CDR1 LNHNV and CDR2 YYDKDF come from the germline V gene (reference sequence).

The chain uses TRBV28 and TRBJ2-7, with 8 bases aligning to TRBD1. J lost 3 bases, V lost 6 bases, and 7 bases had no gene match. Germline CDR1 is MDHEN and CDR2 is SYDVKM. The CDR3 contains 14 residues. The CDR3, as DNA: TGTGCCAGCAGGGCCGCTGGACAGGGCTACGAGCAGTACTTC. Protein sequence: CASRAAGQGYEQYF.